What follows is one T cell receptor beta chain and its context. Its target is not known. This specimen belongs to a study of graft-versus-host responses after intestinal transplantation. Study at large: Recipients across the board were started on anti-thymocyte globulin induction, then kept on tacrolimus and steroids for about 3 years.

TCRdb's table, derived via immunoSEQ multiplex PCR, lists solely in-frame clones and lacks some. The sample holds about 92,000 clones; about 93% are singletons and the top ten take roughly 5.5%. V was pared by 1 base and J by 0 bases, with 10 bases of the junction left unmatched. Germline values: CDR1 SEHNR, CDR2 FQNEAQ (reference sequence). This CDR3 spans 19 amino acids. Material: unstimulated CD8+ T cells sorted from spleen or lymph node cells, obtained before intestinal transplant. The TCR was taken from a human donor who received an intestinal transplant. The chain carries TRBV7-9 and TRBJ1-4; 8 nucleotides match TRBD1. CDR3 sequence reads: CASSLGGTGLFATNEKLFF. In DNA, the CDR3 is TGTGCCAGCAGCTTAGGAGGGACAGGCCTTTTTGCAACTAATGAAAAACTGTTTTTT.